This entry lists 14 T cell receptor beta chains sequenced from one sample in a study of T-cell reconstitution after alpha-beta-depleted transplantation in children. Library preparation (for TCRbeta) was performed with unique molecular identifiers. TCRdb passed the PCR reads through MiXCR, listing each CDR3 protein once. The data show about 340,000 distinct CDR3 sequences, 16% seen once. This sample comprised PBMCs, mostly from graft donor cells, obtained 360 days after TCRalphabeta/CD19-depleted stem cell transplant. The receptors here all came from a male patient under 10 years old who had a stem cell transplant for acute lymphoblastic leukemia, so the T cells may come from the graft donor.

The gene calls are TRBV11-2 and TRBJ2-7; TRBD2 aligns across 8 bases. Germline trimming cut 1 base from V and 0 bases from J; bases unmatched to any gene: 8. Germline V gives CDR1 SGHAT, CDR2 FQNNGV. This CDR3 spans 17 amino acids. The CDR3 loop is CASSLVWSGSASYEQYF. CDR3 in DNA: TGTGCCAGCAGCTTAGTCTGGAGCGGGAGTGCCTCCTACGAGCAGTACTTC.

The chain employs TRBV12-3 or TRBV12-4 and TRBJ2-3; TRBD1 matches at 9 bases. V lost 4 bases to trimming and J lost 9 bases; unmatched junction nucleotides: 14. CDR3 size: 16 residues. The CDR3 DNA sequence: TGTGCCAGCAGTTCCCCGAACAGGGGGCTTTCACGAACGCAGTATTTT. It translates to CASSSPNRGLSRTQYF.

The chain links TRBV28 to TRBJ2-5; D is possibly TRBD1 (6 bases). V was cut by 3 bases and J by 0 bases, with 17 bases left in between. The CDR3 loop spans 17 amino acids. The V gene's germline CDR1 is MDHEN and CDR2 SYDVKM. The CDR3 DNA reads TGTGCCAGCAGTTTCACCACAGGGAGACCGTACCAAGAGACCCAGTACTTC. Its protein is CASSFTTGRPYQETQYF.

This clonotype was seen more than once but under ten times. The rearrangement joins TRBV7-3 to TRBJ2-1; TRBD2 aligns across 10 bases. Germline assignment: CDR1 SGHTA and CDR2 FQGTGA. V was pared by 3 bases and J by 6 bases, with 5 bases of the junction left unmatched. This CDR3 is 15 amino acids long. The CDR3 sequence: CASSFASSGSNEQFF. The CDR3 DNA sequence: TGTGCCAGCAGCTTTGCGTCTAGCGGGAGCAATGAGCAGTTCTTC. The full variable domain, in which reference TRBV7-3 and TRBJ2-1 provide the parts outside the CDR3, is GAGVSQTPSNKVTEKGKYVELRCDPISGHTALYWYRQSLGQGPEFLIYFQGTGAADDSGLPNDRFFAVRPEGSVSTLKIQRTERGDSAVYLCASSFASSGSNEQFFGPGTRLTVL.

This clonotype was seen many times. The V gene is TRBV20-1, the J gene TRBJ1-2, with 7 nucleotides matching TRBD1. The V gene's germline CDR1 is DFQATT and CDR2 SNEGSKA (reference sequence). The CDR3 runs to 14 residues. V gave up 6 bases and J gave up 6 bases; unmatched junction bases: 13. The CDR3 region has the DNA TGCAGTGCGCCCACTCCGGGACAGCGCCATGGCTACACCTTC. Translation: CSAPTPGQRHGYTF.

This chain uses TRBV15 with TRBJ2-1; D gene ambiguous. CDR1 and CDR2 from the germline V gene are LNHNV and YYDKDF (reference sequence). This CDR3 has 14 residues. V was pared by 2 bases and J by 6 bases, with 11 bases between. In DNA form, the CDR3 reads TGTGCCACCAGCAGAACCCGTCCTGGCAATGAGCAGTTCTTC. Its translation is CATSRTRPGNEQFF.

This sequence joins TRBV2 and TRBJ1-2; D gene ambiguous. Germline V lookup: CDR1 SNHLY, CDR2 FYNNEI. The CDR3 has 12 amino acids. V was cut by 4 bases and J by 7 bases, with 10 bases left in between. In DNA form, the CDR3 reads TGTGCCAGCAGTGTAGGAGGGTTTGGCTACACCTTC. This codes for CASSVGGFGYTF. Full variable domain (missing parts from reference TRBV2 and TRBJ1-2): EPEVTQTPSHQVTQMGQEVILRCVPISNHLYFYWYRQILGQKVEFLVSFYNNEISEKSEIFDDQFSVERPDGSNFTLKIRSTKLEDSAMYFCASSVGGFGYTFGSGTRLTVV.

The V call is TRBV7-8, the J call TRBJ2-2; D may be TRBD1 (6 bases). The germline V and J ends were trimmed by 1 base and 4 bases, with 16 bases remaining between them. There are 17 residues in the CDR3. Germline CDR1 is SGHVS and CDR2 is FQNEAQ. In DNA form, the CDR3 reads TGTGCCAGCAGCTTAGGGCGTATAGGACAGATCACCGGGGAGCTGTTTTTT. Translated, it gives CASSLGRIGQITGELFF.

This clonotype was seen a few times. The chain joins TRBV4-3 to TRBJ2-7; 9 nucleotides line up with TRBD2. Germline CDR1 LGHNA, CDR2 YSLEER. The CDR3 runs 16 residues. V trimming: 0 bases; J trimming: 3 bases; junction bases outside the gene matches: 6. The CDR3 region is CASSQDVSGRFYEQYF. CDR3 nucleotides: TGCGCCAGCAGCCAAGATGTGAGCGGGAGGTTCTACGAGCAGTACTTC.

The chain links TRBV5-1 to TRBJ2-1; perhaps D is TRBD1 or TRBD2 (6 bases each). Germline lookup yields CDR1 SGHRS and CDR2 YFSETQ. The V and J ends lost 0 bases and 7 bases respectively, with 11 bases between them. The CDR3 totals 14 residues. CDR3 DNA: TGCGCCAGCAGCTTGGGGGGGGCCGAGAATGAGCAGTTCTTC. Its protein product is CASSLGGAENEQFF. Supplemented by reference TRBV5-1 and TRBJ2-1, the full variable domain reads KAGVTQTPRYLIKTRGQQVTLSCSPISGHRSVSWYQQTPGQGLQFLFEYFSETQRNKGNFPGRFSGRQFSNSRSEMNVSTLELGDSALYLCASSLGGAENEQFFGPGTRLTVL.

The chain recombines TRBV5-1 with TRBJ2-5; 14 positions agree with TRBD2. The trim removed 4 bases at V and 0 bases at J, leaving 11 bases unmatched. The CDR3 contains 19 residues. The germline gives CDR1 SGHRS, CDR2 YFSETQ. CDR3 DNA: TGCGCCAGCAGCCTTCGACCGGGACTAGCGGGAGCCTACCAAGAGACCCAGTACTTC. Protein product: CASSLRPGLAGAYQETQYF.

This clonotype has at least ten counts. The chain recombines TRBV7-9 with TRBJ1-4; TRBD1 agrees at 7 bases. CDR3 length: 14 amino acids. Germline CDR1 is SEHNR and CDR2 is FQNEAQ (reference sequence). After removal of 2 bases from V and 6 bases from J, the junction contained 3 bases not matched to a gene. DNA for the CDR3: TGTGCCAGCAGCTTAAGGGGGCCTCATGAAAAACTGTTTTTT. This gives the protein CASSLRGPHEKLFF. Full variable domain (missing parts from reference TRBV7-9 and TRBJ1-4): DTGVSQNPRHKITKRGQNVTFRCDPISEHNRLYWYRQTLGQGPEFLTYFQNEAQLEKSRLLSDRFSAERPKGSFSTLEIQRTEQGDSAMYLCASSLRGPHEKLFFGSGTQLSVL.

This clonotype occurred a few times. V gene TRBV20-1 combines with J gene TRBJ2-1, with 8 bases that match TRBD2. With V trimmed by 1 base and J by 5 bases, 10 bases remained unmatched. The V gene's germline CDR1 is DFQATT and CDR2 SNEGSKA (reference sequence). This CDR3 is built from 16 residues. Written as DNA, the CDR3 is TGCAGTGCTAGAGCCGGACTAGCAGGGACCCACAATGAGCAGTTCTTC. Translation gives CSARAGLAGTHNEQFF.

The rearrangement uses TRBV10-3 and TRBJ2-7; 7 bases agree with TRBD2. Germline-derived CDR1 and CDR2 are ENHRY and SYGVKD. The CDR3 totals 16 residues. V trimming: 3 bases; J trimming: 4 bases; junction bases outside the gene matches: 12. The CDR3 region has the DNA TGTGCCATCAGTGAACGCGGGGATAGCGGGCTTTACGAGCAGTACTTC. This gives the protein CAISERGDSGLYEQYF.